Listed below are T cell receptor beta chains from one sample, sequenced in a study of persistence of HIV-infected CD4 T cells. The protocol was immunoSEQ multiplex PCR, while the TCRdb copy is restricted to in-frame clones and leaves out a portion. The data contain fewer than 50,000 clones, about nine tenths of them singletons. Which antigens these TCRs recognize remains unknown. The starting material was CD4+ T cells sorted from PBMCs after 18-hour stimulation, obtained from a patient who received antiretroviral therapy. Every receptor here comes from an adult man with HIV who was CMV-seropositive. Both conserved end residues are part of each CDR3. The D gene is left open where the match is weak. Not all rows give a size; the values are once, few, many and, for expanded clones, a class.

CDR3 DNA: TGTGCCAGCAGCCAAGTTGCGGGGGGTCGGAACAATGAGCAGTTCTTC
CDR3 protein: CASSQVAGGRNNEQFF
CDR3 length: 16
D gene: TRBD2
J gene: TRBJ2-1
clone size: NA
V gene: TRBV3-1/TRBV3-2

CDR3 DNA: TGCGCCAGCAGGCCTACTAGCGCGAACACCGGGGAGCTGTTTTTT
CDR3 protein: CASRPTSANTGELFF
CDR3 length: 15
D gene: TRBD2
J gene: TRBJ2-2
clone size: NA
V gene: TRBV5-1

CDR3 DNA: TGTGCCAGCAGCTTAGTTGAGAGGTTAGCTAACTATGGCTACACCTTC
CDR3 protein: CASSLVERLANYGYTF
CDR3 length: 16
D gene: NA
J gene: TRBJ1-2
clone size: NA
V gene: TRBV7-2

CDR3 DNA: TGTGCCAGCAGCACGACCCCACTTGATGTCGAGCAGTACTTC
CDR3 protein: CASSTTPLDVEQYF
CDR3 length: 14
D gene: NA
J gene: TRBJ2-7
clone size: NA
V gene: TRBV5-4

CDR3 DNA: TGCGCCAGGAAAGGGCCTTGCCCGGGGGAGCAGTACTTC
CDR3 protein: CARKGPCPGEQYF
CDR3 length: 13
D gene: NA
J gene: TRBJ2-7
clone size: NA
V gene: TRBV5-1

CDR3 DNA: TGTGCCAGCAGCGCGGACAGGGTGGGAGGAAACACCATATATTTT
CDR3 protein: CASSADRVGGNTIYF
CDR3 length: 15
D gene: TRBD1
J gene: TRBJ1-3
clone size: NA
V gene: TRBV7-2

CDR3 DNA: TGCGCCAGCAGACCCGGGACATCCACCGGGGAGCTGTTTTTT
CDR3 protein: CASRPGTSTGELFF
CDR3 length: 14
D gene: NA
J gene: TRBJ2-2
clone size: NA
V gene: TRBV10-1

CDR3 DNA: TGCGCCAGCAGTTCAGACAGGGGGCTCGACTATGGCTACACCTTC
CDR3 protein: CASSSDRGLDYGYTF
CDR3 length: 15
D gene: TRBD1
J gene: TRBJ1-2
clone size: NA
V gene: TRBV5-1

CDR3 DNA: TGTGCCAGCAGTTACTCCGCTGCCGCTGGAAACACCATATATTTT
CDR3 protein: CASSYSAAAGNTIYF
CDR3 length: 15
D gene: NA
J gene: TRBJ1-3
clone size: once
V gene: TRBV6-5

CDR3 DNA: TGTGCCAGCAGTCCTCAGGGATCGCGAGGTCCCCAGCATTTT
CDR3 protein: CASSPQGSRGPQHF
CDR3 length: 14
D gene: NA
J gene: TRBJ1-5
clone size: NA
V gene: TRBV6-5

CDR3 DNA: TGTGCCAGCAACGGGGGCCTTGCCTACAATGAGCAGTTCTTC
CDR3 protein: CASNGGLAYNEQFF
CDR3 length: 14
D gene: NA
J gene: TRBJ2-1
clone size: NA
V gene: TRBV5-8

CDR3 DNA: TGTGCCAGCAGTACCTCAGGGGTTCAATACACCGGGGAGCTGTTTTTT
CDR3 protein: CASSTSGVQYTGELFF
CDR3 length: 16
D gene: NA
J gene: TRBJ2-2
clone size: NA
V gene: TRBV28

CDR3 DNA: TGCAGCGCCCAGACAGGGGGCGGTTATGGCTACACCTTC
CDR3 protein: CSAQTGGGYGYTF
CDR3 length: 13
D gene: TRBD1
J gene: TRBJ1-2
clone size: NA
V gene: TRBV29-1

CDR3 DNA: TGTGCCAGCAGCGTCGACCGAGGTGAAAAACTGTTTTTT
CDR3 protein: CASSVDRGEKLFF
CDR3 length: 13
D gene: NA
J gene: TRBJ1-4
clone size: NA
V gene: TRBV5-5

CDR3 DNA: TGTGCCAGTAGTCCCAACGCCTTGATGGGGGGGCGGGTAGATACGCAGTATTTT
CDR3 protein: CASSPNALMGGRVDTQYF
CDR3 length: 18
D gene: NA
J gene: TRBJ2-3
clone size: NA
V gene: TRBV19

CDR3 DNA: TGCGCCACCCTGAAAGGGGATGGCGCCGGGGAGCTGTTTTTT
CDR3 protein: CATLKGDGAGELFF
CDR3 length: 14
D gene: NA
J gene: TRBJ2-2
clone size: NA
V gene: TRBV5-1

CDR3 DNA: TGTGCCAGCAGCTTGGCTCCAGGGGAGGCTGGCTACACCTTC
CDR3 protein: CASSLAPGEAGYTF
CDR3 length: 14
D gene: NA
J gene: TRBJ1-2
clone size: NA
V gene: TRBV5-4

CDR3 DNA: TGCGCCAGCAGCTTGACTCAAGGGACGCCGGAGAGCGCTTTCTTT
CDR3 protein: CASSLTQGTPESAFF
CDR3 length: 15
D gene: NA
J gene: TRBJ1-1
clone size: NA
V gene: TRBV5-1

CDR3 DNA: TGTGCCAGCAGCTTGGATGGGGGGGGCTGGGAGACCCAGTACTTC
CDR3 protein: CASSLDGGGWETQYF
CDR3 length: 15
D gene: NA
J gene: TRBJ2-5
clone size: NA
V gene: TRBV5-4

CDR3 DNA: TGCGCCAGCAGCCAAGATTCTCAGGGGCTGACCTACGAGCAGTACTTC
CDR3 protein: CASSQDSQGLTYEQYF
CDR3 length: 16
D gene: NA
J gene: TRBJ2-7
clone size: NA
V gene: TRBV4-1

CDR3 DNA: TGCGCCAGCAGCTTGTACGGAGCAACTAATGAAAAACTGTTTTTT
CDR3 protein: CASSLYGATNEKLFF
CDR3 length: 15
D gene: NA
J gene: TRBJ1-4
clone size: NA
V gene: TRBV5-1

CDR3 DNA: TGCGCCAGCAGCCCCCCTGGCGGGGAGGAGACCCAGTACTTC
CDR3 protein: CASSPPGGEETQYF
CDR3 length: 14
D gene: NA
J gene: TRBJ2-5
clone size: NA
V gene: TRBV4-1

CDR3 DNA: TGCGCCAGCAGCTTTACCGGGACAGGGGGTAGCGAGCAGTACTTC
CDR3 protein: CASSFTGTGGSEQYF
CDR3 length: 15
D gene: TRBD1
J gene: TRBJ2-7
clone size: NA
V gene: TRBV5-1

CDR3 DNA: TGTGCCAGCAGCCCCTCCCTCAGGACAGGGTCGTACGAGCAGTACTTC
CDR3 protein: CASSPSLRTGSYEQYF
CDR3 length: 16
D gene: TRBD1
J gene: TRBJ2-7
clone size: NA
V gene: TRBV2

CDR3 DNA: TGTGCCAGCACCTCAGGACTAGCCAGCACCGGGGAGCTGTTTTTT
CDR3 protein: CASTSGLASTGELFF
CDR3 length: 15
D gene: TRBD2
J gene: TRBJ2-2
clone size: NA
V gene: TRBV5-4

CDR3 DNA: TGTGCCAGCAGCTTAAGCGGGGGCGGAGCTAATGAAAAACTGTTTTTT
CDR3 protein: CASSLSGGGANEKLFF
CDR3 length: 16
D gene: NA
J gene: TRBJ1-4
clone size: NA
V gene: TRBV7-9

CDR3 DNA: TGTGCCAGCAGTAAGACGGTGAACACCGGGGAGCTGTTTTTT
CDR3 protein: CASSKTVNTGELFF
CDR3 length: 14
D gene: NA
J gene: TRBJ2-2
clone size: NA
V gene: TRBV6-5

CDR3 DNA: TGCAGTGCTAGTGGGAGGGCCGATGAGCAGTTCTTC
CDR3 protein: CSASGRADEQFF
CDR3 length: 12
D gene: TRBD2
J gene: TRBJ2-1
clone size: NA
V gene: TRBV20-1

CDR3 DNA: TGTGCCAGCTCACCCAGGGAATTTGGCACTGAAGCTTTCTTT
CDR3 protein: CASSPREFGTEAFF
CDR3 length: 14
D gene: NA
J gene: TRBJ1-1
clone size: NA
V gene: TRBV18

CDR3 DNA: TGTGCCAGCAGTGAAGACGTAGGGTTTGCGCAAGAGACCCAGTACTTC
CDR3 protein: CASSEDVGFAQETQYF
CDR3 length: 16
D gene: NA
J gene: TRBJ2-5
clone size: NA
V gene: TRBV6-1

CDR3 DNA: TGTGCCAGCAGCTTAGGCGGGGGCAGCCCCTTACGGGAGCAGTTCTTC
CDR3 protein: CASSLGGGSPLREQFF
CDR3 length: 16
D gene: NA
J gene: TRBJ2-1
clone size: NA
V gene: TRBV7-2

CDR3 DNA: TGTGCCAGCAGCCAAGATCCGTTGAGGGGGGGGGACCGATTCTACGAGCAGTACTTC
CDR3 protein: CASSQDPLRGGDRFYEQYF
CDR3 length: 19
D gene: NA
J gene: TRBJ2-7
clone size: NA
V gene: TRBV14

CDR3 DNA: TGTGCCAGCAGGTCCCGCCCGGGGGACACCGGGGAGCTGTTTTTT
CDR3 protein: CASRSRPGDTGELFF
CDR3 length: 15
D gene: NA
J gene: TRBJ2-2
clone size: NA
V gene: TRBV2

CDR3 DNA: TGCAGCGTTGTTACAGGGTTTAGCTTTGGCTACACCTTC
CDR3 protein: CSVVTGFSFGYTF
CDR3 length: 13
D gene: NA
J gene: TRBJ1-2
clone size: NA
V gene: TRBV29-1

CDR3 DNA: TGCGCCAGCAGCTGGACAGGGTCCTACGAGCAGTACTTC
CDR3 protein: CASSWTGSYEQYF
CDR3 length: 13
D gene: TRBD1
J gene: TRBJ2-7
clone size: NA
V gene: TRBV5-1

CDR3 DNA: TGTGCCAGCAGCTTAGCGCAGGCTAGCGGGGGCCCACTCACAGATACGCAGTATTTT
CDR3 protein: CASSLAQASGGPLTDTQYF
CDR3 length: 19
D gene: TRBD2
J gene: TRBJ2-3
clone size: NA
V gene: TRBV7-6

CDR3 DNA: TGCGCCAGCAGCTTGTTTGACCTTGGAACAGGGGCCGGAAACACCATATATTTT
CDR3 protein: CASSLFDLGTGAGNTIYF
CDR3 length: 18
D gene: TRBD1
J gene: TRBJ1-3
clone size: NA
V gene: TRBV5-1

CDR3 DNA: TGTGCCAGCAGTTATCGACAGGGGGCGAATCAGCCCCAGCATTTT
CDR3 protein: CASSYRQGANQPQHF
CDR3 length: 15
D gene: TRBD1
J gene: TRBJ1-5
clone size: NA
V gene: TRBV28

CDR3 DNA: TGTGCCAGCAGCTCCGACTCGGGGGTGTCCTACGAGCAGTACTTC
CDR3 protein: CASSSDSGVSYEQYF
CDR3 length: 15
D gene: NA
J gene: TRBJ2-7
clone size: once
V gene: TRBV7-8

CDR3 DNA: TGTGCCAGCAGCTGGGACAGCTACACCGGGGAGCTGTTTTTT
CDR3 protein: CASSWDSYTGELFF
CDR3 length: 14
D gene: TRBD1
J gene: TRBJ2-2
clone size: NA
V gene: TRBV7-3

CDR3 DNA: TGCGCCAGCAGCTCCCTTGGGGGGAAGGACGAGCAGTACTTC
CDR3 protein: CASSSLGGKDEQYF
CDR3 length: 14
D gene: NA
J gene: TRBJ2-7
clone size: NA
V gene: TRBV5-1

CDR3 DNA: TGTGCCAGCACCAAAGCCGGGGAGCTGTTTTTT
CDR3 protein: CASTKAGELFF
CDR3 length: 11
D gene: NA
J gene: TRBJ2-2
clone size: NA
V gene: TRBV6-5

CDR3 DNA: TGTGCCAGCAGCGTAGGACTGCCAGATACGCAGTATTTT
CDR3 protein: CASSVGLPDTQYF
CDR3 length: 13
D gene: NA
J gene: TRBJ2-3
clone size: NA
V gene: TRBV9

CDR3 DNA: TGTGCCAGCAGTTCTACAGGGATAAACTATGGCTACACCTTC
CDR3 protein: CASSSTGINYGYTF
CDR3 length: 14
D gene: NA
J gene: TRBJ1-2
clone size: once
V gene: TRBV5-4

CDR3 DNA: TGCGCCAGCAGCCATGTAGGGGTACGGGAAAAACTGTTTTTT
CDR3 protein: CASSHVGVREKLFF
CDR3 length: 14
D gene: NA
J gene: TRBJ1-4
clone size: NA
V gene: TRBV4-1

CDR3 DNA: TGTGCCAGCAGCGTACGGGGAGATGTGTCCTACGAGCAGTACTTC
CDR3 protein: CASSVRGDVSYEQYF
CDR3 length: 15
D gene: NA
J gene: TRBJ2-7
clone size: NA
V gene: TRBV9

CDR3 DNA: TGTGCCAGCAGCTTTACAGGAAACTACGAGCAGTACTTC
CDR3 protein: CASSFTGNYEQYF
CDR3 length: 13
D gene: NA
J gene: TRBJ2-7
clone size: few
V gene: TRBV7-2

CDR3 DNA: TGTGCTAGTGGTTTGGTACATCAGGGGGGCACAGATACGCAGTATTTT
CDR3 protein: CASGLVHQGGTDTQYF
CDR3 length: 16
D gene: TRBD1
J gene: TRBJ2-3
clone size: NA
V gene: TRBV12-5

CDR3 DNA: TGCGCCAGCAGCCAAGATAGCGGGGTCCCTAGCACAGATACGCAGTATTTT
CDR3 protein: CASSQDSGVPSTDTQYF
CDR3 length: 17
D gene: TRBD2
J gene: TRBJ2-3
clone size: NA
V gene: TRBV4-1

CDR3 DNA: TGTGCCAGCAGCTTGCGAGGGCCCCGGGGAAACACCATATATTTT
CDR3 protein: CASSLRGPRGNTIYF
CDR3 length: 15
D gene: NA
J gene: TRBJ1-3
clone size: NA
V gene: TRBV5-8

CDR3 DNA: TGTGCCAGCAGTTATACCGGATATAATGAAAAACTGTTTTTT
CDR3 protein: CASSYTGYNEKLFF
CDR3 length: 14
D gene: NA
J gene: TRBJ1-4
clone size: NA
V gene: TRBV6-5

CDR3 DNA: TGTGCCAGTTTCCCGGGGCCTAATTCACCCCTCCACTTT
CDR3 protein: CASFPGPNSPLHF
CDR3 length: 13
D gene: NA
J gene: TRBJ1-6
clone size: NA
V gene: TRBV2

CDR3 DNA: TGTGCCAGCAGTTTAGGCAGGGGCGGCACTGAAGCTTTCTTT
CDR3 protein: CASSLGRGGTEAFF
CDR3 length: 14
D gene: NA
J gene: TRBJ1-1
clone size: once
V gene: TRBV28

CDR3 DNA: TGTGCCAGCAGCTTAGACGGTGCCAGCGACAATGAGCAGTTCTTC
CDR3 protein: CASSLDGASDNEQFF
CDR3 length: 15
D gene: NA
J gene: TRBJ2-1
clone size: NA
V gene: TRBV7-3

CDR3 DNA: TGTGCCACCAGTGACGCCGGGACCTATACCGGGGAGCTGTTTTTT
CDR3 protein: CATSDAGTYTGELFF
CDR3 length: 15
D gene: NA
J gene: TRBJ2-2
clone size: NA
V gene: TRBV24-1

CDR3 DNA: TGTGCCACCGCATTCCCAGGAACTCAATTGTTC
CDR3 protein: CATAFPGTQLF
CDR3 length: 11
D gene: NA
J gene: TRBJ2-7
clone size: NA
V gene: TRBV2